The clone carrying this T cell receptor beta chain appeared a single time. Trimming removed 5 bases from V and 0 bases from J, with 8 bases in between. The CDR3 sequence is 13 residues long. Germline CDR1 LNHDA, CDR2 SQIVND (reference sequence). This sample is part of a study of blood T cell repertoires in COVID-19. Study context: Italy, Spain and the United States were the sources of the convalescent and acute COVID-19 samples.

Per the original data handling: By means of reference gene primer amplification, nucleated cell counts were estimated. Libraries were prepared by immunoSEQ multiplex PCR; TCRdb keeps only in-frame clonotypes and omits some of them. The DNA gave D and trimming, while V, J and clone size come from that table. The sample shows 170,000 or so clones, about 88% of them seen only once. This TCR derives from a young man who had recovered from COVID-19. Specimen: peripheral blood. The J gene is TRBJ2-7, the V gene TRBV19; unclear D gene. The CDR3 reads CASSDMASYEQYF. The CDR3 DNA reads as TGTGCCAGTAGTGACATGGCCTCCTACGAGCAGTACTTC.